The source of this TCR beta chain is a study of neurological immune-mediated disorders. Study context: Relapsing-remitting disease was seen in about 90% of the roughly 34 multiple sclerosis patients, and secondary progressive disease was seen in 3. Overall study results and limits: No CDR3 amino acid sequences recurred among expanded clones across subjects, suggesting private repertoires in all groups. It was the repertoires of 18 of 34 multiple sclerosis patients that phylogenetic grouping placed in one related-CDR3 cluster, which is a possible signature.

This clonotype was recorded many times. As yet, its antigen is unknown. Synthesis of cDNA was accomplished via 5'RACE employing 10-nucleotide random UMIs. TCRdb called the 5' RACE reads again in MiXCR, with one record for every CDR3 protein. The sample includes 80,000 to 95,000 distinct CDR3 sequences, around 3.5% of them seen just once. The specimen sequenced was PBMCs. The TCR was taken from a woman aged 50 to 60 with multiple sclerosis.

Here the CDR3 reads CASSFSRGGDTEAFF. The CDR3 nucleotides are TGTGCCAGCAGCTTTAGTAGGGGCGGAGACACTGAAGCTTTCTTT. J is TRBJ1-1 and V is TRBV7-2; the D gene is possibly TRBD1 (5 bases). V shed 3 bases and J shed 3 bases, with 14 bases lying between them. This CDR3 comprises 15 residues. CDR1 is SGHTA, CDR2 FQGNSA, per germline. The full variable domain, its missing parts supplied by reference TRBV7-2 and TRBJ1-1, is GAGVSQSPSNKVTEKGKDVELRCDPISGHTALYWYRQSLGQGLEFLIYFQGNSAPDKSGLPSDRFSAERTGGSVSTLTIQRTQQEDSAVYLCASSFSRGGDTEAFFGQGTRLTVV.